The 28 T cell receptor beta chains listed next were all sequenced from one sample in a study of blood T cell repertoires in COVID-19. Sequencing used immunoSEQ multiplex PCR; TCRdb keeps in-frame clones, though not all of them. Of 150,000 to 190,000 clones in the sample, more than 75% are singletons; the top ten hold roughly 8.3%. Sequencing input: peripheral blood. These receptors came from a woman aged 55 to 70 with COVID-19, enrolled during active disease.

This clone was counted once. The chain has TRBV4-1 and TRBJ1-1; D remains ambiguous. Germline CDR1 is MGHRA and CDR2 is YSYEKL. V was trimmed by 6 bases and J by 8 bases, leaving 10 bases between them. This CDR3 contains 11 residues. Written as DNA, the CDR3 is TGCGCCAGCAGACAAAGCGGCGAAGCTTTCTTT. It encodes CASRQSGEAFF.

The CDR3 protein is CSVGAGAANYGYTF. The CDR3 DNA reads TGCAGCGTTGGTGCAGGGGCCGCTAACTATGGCTACACCTTC. The V gene is TRBV29-1, the J gene TRBJ1-2, with D possibly matching TRBD1 (6 bases). The CDR3 loop spans 14 amino acids. Trimming pared 4 bases from V and 0 bases from J, leaving 12 bases between. Germline CDR1 reads SQVTM; CDR2 reads ANQGSEA.

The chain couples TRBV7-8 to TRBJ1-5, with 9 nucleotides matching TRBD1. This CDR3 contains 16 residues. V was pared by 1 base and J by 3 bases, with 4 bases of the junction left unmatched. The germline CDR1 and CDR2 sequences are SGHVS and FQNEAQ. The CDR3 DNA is TGTGCCAGCAGCTTAGTACAGGGGGCATTCAATCAGCCCCAGCATTTT. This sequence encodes CASSLVQGAFNQPQHF. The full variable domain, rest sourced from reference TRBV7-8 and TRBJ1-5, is GAGVSQSPRYKVAKRGQDVALRCDPISGHVSLFWYQQALGQGPEFLTYFQNEAQLDKSGLPSDRFFAERPEGSVSTLKIQRTQQEDSAVYLCASSLVQGAFNQPQHFGDGTRLSIL.

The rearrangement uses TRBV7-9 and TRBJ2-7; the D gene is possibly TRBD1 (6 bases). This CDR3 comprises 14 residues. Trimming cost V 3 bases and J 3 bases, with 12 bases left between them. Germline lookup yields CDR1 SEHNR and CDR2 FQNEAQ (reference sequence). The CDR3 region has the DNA TGTGCCAGCAGCTTGGTTCAGGGGAACTACGAGCAGTACTTC. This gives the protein CASSLVQGNYEQYF.

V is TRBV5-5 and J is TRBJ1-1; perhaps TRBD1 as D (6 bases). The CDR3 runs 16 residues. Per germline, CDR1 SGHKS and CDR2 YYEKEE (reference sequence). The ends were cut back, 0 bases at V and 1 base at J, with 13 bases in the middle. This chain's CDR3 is CASSLVAGVENTEAFF. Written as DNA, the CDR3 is TGTGCCAGCAGCTTGGTTGCAGGGGTCGAGAACACTGAAGCTTTCTTT. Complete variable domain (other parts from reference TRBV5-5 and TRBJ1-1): DAGVTQSPTHLIKTRGQQVTLRCSPISGHKSVSWYQQVLGQGPQFIFQYYEKEERGRGNFPDRFSARQFPNYSSELNVNALLLGDSALYLCASSLVAGVENTEAFFGQGTRLTVV.

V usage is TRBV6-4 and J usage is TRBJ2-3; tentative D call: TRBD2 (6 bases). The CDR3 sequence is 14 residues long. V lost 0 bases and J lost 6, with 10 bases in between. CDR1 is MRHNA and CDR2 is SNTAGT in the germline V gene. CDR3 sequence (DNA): TGTGCCAGCAGTGACTCGATAGGGAGGGATACGCAGTATTTT. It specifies CASSDSIGRDTQYF.

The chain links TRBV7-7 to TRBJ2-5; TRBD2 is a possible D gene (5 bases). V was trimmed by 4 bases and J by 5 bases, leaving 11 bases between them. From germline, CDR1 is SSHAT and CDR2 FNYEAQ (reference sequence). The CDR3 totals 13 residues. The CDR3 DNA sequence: TGTGCCAGCAGCTCGGACTCCCCGGAGACCCAGTACTTC. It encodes CASSSDSPETQYF.

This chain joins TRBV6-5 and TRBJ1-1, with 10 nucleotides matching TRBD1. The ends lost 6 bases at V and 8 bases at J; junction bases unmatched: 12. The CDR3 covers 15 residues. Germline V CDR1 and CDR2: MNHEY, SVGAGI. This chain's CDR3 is CASRVTGGASSEAFF. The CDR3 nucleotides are TGTGCCAGCAGAGTGACAGGGGGCGCTTCTTCGGAAGCTTTCTTT.

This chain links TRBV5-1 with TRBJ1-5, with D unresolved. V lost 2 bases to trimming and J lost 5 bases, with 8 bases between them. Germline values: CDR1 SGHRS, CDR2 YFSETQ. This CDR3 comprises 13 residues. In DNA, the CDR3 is TGCGCCAGCAGCTTCAGTGCGGATCAGCCCCAGCATTTT. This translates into CASSFSADQPQHF. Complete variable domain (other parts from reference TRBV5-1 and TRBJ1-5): KAGVTQTPRYLIKTRGQQVTLSCSPISGHRSVSWYQQTPGQGLQFLFEYFSETQRNKGNFPGRFSGRQFSNSRSEMNVSTLELGDSALYLCASSFSADQPQHFGDGTRLSIL.

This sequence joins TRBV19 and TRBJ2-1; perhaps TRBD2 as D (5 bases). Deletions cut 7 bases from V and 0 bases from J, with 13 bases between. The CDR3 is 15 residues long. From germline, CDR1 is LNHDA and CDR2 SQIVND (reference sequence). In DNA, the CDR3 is TGTGCCAGTACAAGCCCAGGAGGCTCCTACAATGAGCAGTTCTTC. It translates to CASTSPGGSYNEQFF.

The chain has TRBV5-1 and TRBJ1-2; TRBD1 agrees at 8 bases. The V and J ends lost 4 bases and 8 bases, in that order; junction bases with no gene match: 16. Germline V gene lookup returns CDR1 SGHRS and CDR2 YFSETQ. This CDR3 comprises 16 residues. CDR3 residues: CASSPSKLQTGEGYTF. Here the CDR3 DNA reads TGCGCCAGCAGCCCGTCCAAACTTCAGACAGGGGAAGGCTACACCTTC. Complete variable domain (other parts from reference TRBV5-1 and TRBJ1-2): KAGVTQTPRYLIKTRGQQVTLSCSPISGHRSVSWYQQTPGQGLQFLFEYFSETQRNKGNFPGRFSGRQFSNSRSEMNVSTLELGDSALYLCASSPSKLQTGEGYTFGSGTRLTVV.

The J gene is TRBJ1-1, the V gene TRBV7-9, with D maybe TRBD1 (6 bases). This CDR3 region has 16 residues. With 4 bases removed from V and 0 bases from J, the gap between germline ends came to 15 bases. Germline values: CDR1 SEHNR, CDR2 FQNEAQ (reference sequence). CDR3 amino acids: CASSSTGQLMNTEAFF. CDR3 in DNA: TGTGCCAGCAGCTCTACTGGACAGCTTATGAACACTGAAGCTTTCTTT.

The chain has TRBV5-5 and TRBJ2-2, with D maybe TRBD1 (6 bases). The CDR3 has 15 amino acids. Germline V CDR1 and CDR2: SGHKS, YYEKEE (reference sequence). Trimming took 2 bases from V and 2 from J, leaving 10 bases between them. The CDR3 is CASSFQGSNTGELFF. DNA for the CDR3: TGTGCCAGCAGCTTTCAGGGGAGCAACACCGGGGAGCTGTTTTTT.

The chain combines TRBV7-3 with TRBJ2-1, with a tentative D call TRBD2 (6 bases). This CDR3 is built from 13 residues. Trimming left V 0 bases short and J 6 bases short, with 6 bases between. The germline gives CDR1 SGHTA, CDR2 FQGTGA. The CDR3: CASSLTGGNEQFF. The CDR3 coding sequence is TGTGCCAGCAGCTTAACGGGGGGCAATGAGCAGTTCTTC.

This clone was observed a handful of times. CDR3 bases: TGTGCCACCAGCAGAGATCCCCTCCCGGGATATGGCTACACCTTC. This encodes CATSRDPLPGYGYTF. This sequence joins TRBV15 and TRBJ1-2; no clear D gene. The CDR3 extends over 15 amino acids. Germline-derived CDR1 and CDR2 are LNHNV and YYDKDF (reference sequence). Trimming removed 0 bases at V and 5 bases at J, with 13 bases between.

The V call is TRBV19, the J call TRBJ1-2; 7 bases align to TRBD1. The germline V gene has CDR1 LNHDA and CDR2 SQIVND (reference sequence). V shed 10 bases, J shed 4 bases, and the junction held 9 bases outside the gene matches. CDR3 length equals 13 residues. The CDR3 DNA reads TGTGCCACTCACCGGGACAGCTTCTATGGCTACACCTTC. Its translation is CATHRDSFYGYTF.

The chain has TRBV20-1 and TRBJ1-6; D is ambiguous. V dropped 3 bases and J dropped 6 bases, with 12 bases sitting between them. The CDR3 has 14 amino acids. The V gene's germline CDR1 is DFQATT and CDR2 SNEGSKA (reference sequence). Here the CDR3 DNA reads TGCAGTGCTAGTGGAGAAACCCCTAATTCACCCCTCCACTTT. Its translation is CSASGETPNSPLHF.

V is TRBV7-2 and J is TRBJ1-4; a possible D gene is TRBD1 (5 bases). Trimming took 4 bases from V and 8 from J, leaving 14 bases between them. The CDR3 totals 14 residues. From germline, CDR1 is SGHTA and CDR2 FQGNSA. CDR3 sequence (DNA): TGTGCCAGCAGCTCCTTTGGGGGGGACGAAAAACTGTTTTTT. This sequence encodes CASSSFGGDEKLFF.

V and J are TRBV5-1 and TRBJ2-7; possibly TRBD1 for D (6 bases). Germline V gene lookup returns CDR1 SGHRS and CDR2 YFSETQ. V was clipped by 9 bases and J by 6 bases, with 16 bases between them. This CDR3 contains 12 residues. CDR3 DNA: TGCGCCACCGCGGACGGACAGCTCGAGCAGTACGTC. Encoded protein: CATADGQLEQYV.

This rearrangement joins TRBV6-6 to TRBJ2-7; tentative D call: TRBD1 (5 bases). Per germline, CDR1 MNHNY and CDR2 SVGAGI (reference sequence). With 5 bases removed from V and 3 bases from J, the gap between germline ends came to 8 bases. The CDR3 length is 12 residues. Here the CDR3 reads CASSLTDYEQYV. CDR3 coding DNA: TGTGCCAGCAGTCTGACAGACTACGAGCAGTACGTC.

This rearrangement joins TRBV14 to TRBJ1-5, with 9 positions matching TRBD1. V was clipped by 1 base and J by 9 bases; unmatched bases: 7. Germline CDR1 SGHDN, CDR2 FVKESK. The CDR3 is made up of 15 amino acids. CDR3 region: CASSQAGTGKWPQHF. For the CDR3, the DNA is TGTGCCAGCAGCCAAGCAGGGACAGGGAAATGGCCCCAGCATTTT.

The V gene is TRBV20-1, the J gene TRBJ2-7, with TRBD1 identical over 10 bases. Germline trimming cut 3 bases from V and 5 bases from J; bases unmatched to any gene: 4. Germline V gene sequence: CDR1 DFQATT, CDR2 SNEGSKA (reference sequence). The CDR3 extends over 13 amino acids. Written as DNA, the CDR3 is TGCAGTGCTAGTAAGACAGGGGGCGACGAGCAGTACTTC. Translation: CSASKTGGDEQYF.

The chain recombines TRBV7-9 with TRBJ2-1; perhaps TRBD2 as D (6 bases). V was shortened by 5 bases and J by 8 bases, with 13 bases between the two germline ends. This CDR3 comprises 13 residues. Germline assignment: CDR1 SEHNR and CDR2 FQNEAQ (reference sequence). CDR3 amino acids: CASSLTSQDEQFF. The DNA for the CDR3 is TGTGCCAGCAGCCTTACTAGCCAGGATGAGCAGTTCTTC. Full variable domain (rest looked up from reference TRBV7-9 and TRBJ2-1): DTGVSQNPRHKITKRGQNVTFRCDPISEHNRLYWYRQTLGQGPEFLTYFQNEAQLEKSRLLSDRFSAERPKGSFSTLEIQRTEQGDSAMYLCASSLTSQDEQFFGPGTRLTVL.

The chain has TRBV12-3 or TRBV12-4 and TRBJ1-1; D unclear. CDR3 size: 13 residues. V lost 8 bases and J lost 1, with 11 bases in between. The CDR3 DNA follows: TGTGCCAGCTCTAAGGCGGGGAACACTGAAGCTTTCTTT. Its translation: CASSKAGNTEAFF.

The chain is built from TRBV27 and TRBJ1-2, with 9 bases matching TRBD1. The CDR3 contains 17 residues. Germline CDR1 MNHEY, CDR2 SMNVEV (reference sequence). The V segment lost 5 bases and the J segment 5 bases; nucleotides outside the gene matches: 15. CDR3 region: CASSKGTGSRISYGYTF. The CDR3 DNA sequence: TGTGCCAGCAGTAAAGGGACAGGGAGTAGAATCTCGTATGGCTACACCTTC.

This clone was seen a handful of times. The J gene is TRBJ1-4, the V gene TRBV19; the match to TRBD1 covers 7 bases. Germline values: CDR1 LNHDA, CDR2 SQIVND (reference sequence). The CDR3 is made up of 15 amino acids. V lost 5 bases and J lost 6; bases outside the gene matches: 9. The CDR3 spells CASSARGTVDEKLFF. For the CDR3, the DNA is TGTGCCAGTAGTGCCCGCGGGACAGTTGATGAAAAACTGTTTTTT.

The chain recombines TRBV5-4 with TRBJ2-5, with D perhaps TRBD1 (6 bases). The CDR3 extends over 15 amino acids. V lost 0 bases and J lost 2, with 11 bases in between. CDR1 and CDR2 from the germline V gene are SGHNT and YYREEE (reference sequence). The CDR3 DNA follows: TGTGCCAGCAGCTTGGGGACAGCCTTTCAAGAGACCCAGTACTTC. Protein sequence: CASSLGTAFQETQYF.

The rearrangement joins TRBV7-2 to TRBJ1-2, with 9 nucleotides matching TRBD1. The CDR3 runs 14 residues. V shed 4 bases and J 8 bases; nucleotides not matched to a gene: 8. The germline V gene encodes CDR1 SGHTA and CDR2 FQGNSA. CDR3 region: CASSSKVGTGGYTF. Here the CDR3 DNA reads TGTGCCAGCAGCTCTAAGGTTGGGACAGGGGGCTACACCTTC.